The 8 T cell receptor beta chains presented below share a single source sample, sequenced in a study of T cell responses to AZD1222 COVID-19 vaccine. Produced via immunoSEQ multiplex PCR; TCRdb's table is partial and in-frame only. The sample has 120,000 or so clones, approximately 85% seen once; the top ten hold 5% to 7%. This sample comprised peripheral blood, obtained on day 0 of AZD1222 vaccination. The receptor source for this set is an adult in good health.

This clone was counted a few times. This rearrangement joins TRBV4-3 to TRBJ1-5; the D is unclear. Trimming stripped 2 bases from V and 9 bases from J, with 14 bases between. Germline V gene sequence: CDR1 LGHNA, CDR2 YSLEER. The CDR3 spans 14 residues. CDR3 sequence (DNA): TGCGCCAGCAGCCAAAATACGGTATCGGGGCCCCAGCATTTT. Protein: CASSQNTVSGPQHF.

The chain has TRBV9 and TRBJ2-1, with D hard to call. This CDR3 has 16 residues. Trimming took off 0 bases at V and 1 base at J, with 11 bases between the two ends. Germline V lookup: CDR1 SGDLS, CDR2 YYNGEE. In DNA form, the CDR3 reads TGTGCCAGCAGCGTAGCTCCTCACGCGTCCTACAATGAGCAGTTCTTC. Translating it yields CASSVAPHASYNEQFF.

The chain combines TRBV28 with TRBJ1-4; D is possibly TRBD1 (5 bases). V was shortened by 5 bases and J by 8 bases, with 15 bases between the two germline ends. Germline V gives CDR1 MDHEN, CDR2 SYDVKM. The length of the CDR3 is 14 residues. The CDR3 reads CASSIGQGGEKLFF. CDR3 bases: TGTGCCAGCAGTATAGGGCAGGGAGGCGAAAAACTGTTTTTT. The full variable domain, completed using reference TRBV28 and TRBJ1-4, is DVKVTQSSRYLVKRTGEKVFLECVQDMDHENMFWYRQDPGLGLRLIYFSYDVKMKEKGDIPEGYSVSREKKERFSLILESASTNQTSMYLCASSIGQGGEKLFFGSGTQLSVL.

This chain connects TRBV6-4 to TRBJ2-7, with D uncertain. V gave up 2 bases and J gave up 2 bases, with 10 bases separating them. The CDR3 consists of 14 residues. Germline loops: CDR1 MRHNA, CDR2 SNTAGT. In nucleotides, the CDR3 is TGTGCCAGCAGTGACGGGCAGAAAACCTACGAGCAGTACTTC. Protein product: CASSDGQKTYEQYF.

The chain uses TRBV19 and TRBJ2-5; 12 positions match TRBD2. The CDR3 covers 15 residues. Germline trimming cut 5 bases from V and 2 bases from J; bases unmatched to any gene: 3. Germline V lookup: CDR1 LNHDA, CDR2 SQIVND (reference sequence). The CDR3 coding sequence is TGTGCCAGTAGTCGACTAGCGGGGGCTCAAGAGACCCAGTACTTC. Protein sequence: CASSRLAGAQETQYF. Complete variable domain (other parts from reference TRBV19 and TRBJ2-5): DGGITQSPKYLFRKEGQNVTLSCEQNLNHDAMYWYRQDPGQGLRLIYYSQIVNDFQKGDIAEGYSVSREKKESFPLTVTSAQKNPTAFYLCASSRLAGAQETQYFGPGTRLLVL.

CDR3 sequence: CASSLPGPPYEQYF. As DNA, the CDR3 is TGTGCCAGCAGTTTACCGGGACCTCCCTACGAGCAGTACTTC. The V gene is TRBV7-9, the J gene TRBJ2-7; D tentatively reads TRBD1 or TRBD2 (5 bases each). Germline V gene data show CDR1 as SEHNR and CDR2 as FQNEAQ (reference sequence). This CDR3 is 14 amino acids long. Trimming left V 6 bases short and J 2 bases short, with 14 bases between.

This clone was recorded only once. V is TRBV12-3 or TRBV12-4 and J is TRBJ1-2; D is ambiguous. V was shortened by 6 bases and J by 3 bases, with 8 bases between the two germline ends. CDR3 length: 12 residues. The CDR3: CASSQAYYGYTF. The CDR3 region has the DNA TGTGCCAGCAGCCAGGCGTACTATGGCTACACCTTC.

The chain has TRBV29-1 and TRBJ2-2, with no clear D. CDR1 is SQVTM, CDR2 ANQGSEA, per germline. The CDR3 covers 11 residues. V was pared by 6 bases and J by 5 bases, with 7 bases between. Here the CDR3 reads CSVHETGELFF. CDR3 in DNA: TGCAGCGTCCACGAAACCGGGGAGCTGTTTTTT.